The 13 T cell receptor beta chains given below trace back to one sample, sequenced in a study of T cell changes during pregnancy in multiple sclerosis. Generated by immunoSEQ multiplex PCR, the TCRdb table keeps only in-frame clones and is missing some. The sample has 38,000 or so clones; approximately 90% are singletons. This material consisted of CD4+ T cells from peripheral blood mononuclear cells, taken in the third trimester of pregnancy. These receptor sequences come from a female donor with multiple sclerosis, enrolled in a pregnancy study.

The V and J genes are TRBV5-4 and TRBJ2-5; no clear D gene. This CDR3 spans 14 amino acids. Germline CDR1 and CDR2: SGHNT and YYREEE (reference sequence). Trimming took 0 bases from V and 4 from J, leaving 10 bases between them. CDR3 DNA sequence: TGTGCCAGCAGCTTGGCGCAGTTATCAGAGACCCAGTACTTC. Protein product: CASSLAQLSETQYF. The entire variable domain, with the rest obtained from reference TRBV5-4 and TRBJ2-5, is as follows: ETGVTQSPTHLIKTRGQQVTLRCSSQSGHNTVSWYQQALGQGPQFIFQYYREEENGRGNFPPRFSGLQFPNYSSELNVNALELDDSALYLCASSLAQLSETQYFGPGTRLLVL.

The chain carries TRBV28 and TRBJ2-6; 9 bases are a match to TRBD1. Germline trimming cut 6 bases from V and 0 bases from J; bases unmatched to any gene: 3. The V gene's germline CDR1 is MDHEN and CDR2 SYDVKM. There are 16 residues in the CDR3. The CDR3 DNA is TGTGCCAGCAGGGGGACAGGGTCCTCTGGGGCCAACGTCCTGACTTTC. This translates into CASRGTGSSGANVLTF.

As DNA, the CDR3 is TGTGCCAGCAGTTGGACAGGGTTTAATATGAACACTGAAGCTTTCTTT. Amino acids: CASSWTGFNMNTEAFF. This sequence joins TRBV27 and TRBJ1-1; TRBD1 aligns across 8 bases. CDR1 and CDR2 from the germline V gene are MNHEY and SMNVEV (reference sequence). Trimming cost V 4 bases and J 0 bases; bases outside gene matches: 7. The CDR3 length is 16 residues.

V gene TRBV9 combines with J gene TRBJ1-2; TRBD1 agrees at 7 bases. The V and J ends lost 3 bases and 3 bases, in that order; junction bases with no gene match: 5. The CDR3 has 14 amino acids. Germline V gene sequence: CDR1 SGDLS, CDR2 YYNGEE. The CDR3 loop reads CASSATGYDYGYTF. CDR3 coding DNA: TGTGCCAGCAGCGCGACAGGGTATGACTATGGCTACACCTTC.

This chain links TRBV28 with TRBJ2-3, with 7 nucleotides matching TRBD2. Germline values: CDR1 MDHEN, CDR2 SYDVKM. CDR3 size: 15 residues. V gave up 10 bases and J gave up 3 bases; unmatched junction bases: 13. CDR3 protein: CATIAGLRGTDTQYF. CDR3 sequence (DNA): TGTGCCACTATTGCGGGACTGCGGGGGACAGATACGCAGTATTTT. Variable domain in full (rest from reference TRBV28 and TRBJ2-3): DVKVTQSSRYLVKRTGEKVFLECVQDMDHENMFWYRQDPGLGLRLIYFSYDVKMKEKGDIPEGYSVSREKKERFSLILESASTNQTSMYLCATIAGLRGTDTQYFGPGTRLTVL.

The V call is TRBV7-2, the J call TRBJ2-7, with D possibly matching TRBD1 (6 bases). V dropped 3 bases and J dropped 5 bases, with 17 bases sitting between them. Germline values: CDR1 SGHTA, CDR2 FQGNSA. The CDR3 loop spans 15 amino acids. The CDR3 DNA is TGTGCCAGCAGCTTGAGGTTCGACAGGCCCCACGAGCAGTACTTC. Translating it yields CASSLRFDRPHEQYF.

The chain has TRBV5-5 and TRBJ2-1; D is possibly TRBD2 (6 bases). This CDR3 comprises 15 residues. CDR1 and CDR2 from the germline V gene are SGHKS and YYEKEE (reference sequence). V lost 4 bases to trimming and J lost 7 bases, with 18 bases between them. The CDR3 reads CASSLDAGRTNEQFF. The CDR3 nucleotides are TGTGCCAGCAGCCTCGATGCGGGGAGAACTAATGAGCAGTTCTTC.

The rearrangement links TRBV7-2 to TRBJ2-7; no clear D gene. The CDR3 totals 13 residues. The germline gives CDR1 SGHTA, CDR2 FQGNSA. Trimming removed 6 bases from V and 6 bases from J, with 15 bases in between. Written as DNA, the CDR3 is TGTGCCAGCAGTTTCCCCCCTGGGCCCGAGCAGTACTTC. Amino acids: CASSFPPGPEQYF.

This rearrangement joins TRBV9 to TRBJ2-3; possibly TRBD2 for D (6 bases). The germline gives CDR1 SGDLS, CDR2 YYNGEE. The CDR3 is made up of 15 amino acids. V was clipped by 4 bases and J by 2 bases, with 14 bases between them. Written as DNA, the CDR3 is TGTGCCAGCAGCCCGCGCGGGACCGTCACAGATACGCAGTATTTT. Translation: CASSPRGTVTDTQYF.

The table lists this clone with a few counts. V is TRBV13 and J is TRBJ2-1; tentatively, D is TRBD2 (7 bases). V was cut by 0 bases and J by 4 bases, with 13 bases left in between. CDR3 length: 16 amino acids. Germline CDR1 is PRHDT and CDR2 is FYEKMQ (reference sequence). CDR3 protein: CASSLGGRGAYNEQFF. CDR3 DNA sequence: TGTGCCAGCAGCTTAGGCGGACGGGGGGCATACAATGAGCAGTTCTTC.

The sample holds one count of this clone. The chain has TRBV30 and TRBJ1-2; 9 bases line up with TRBD1. This CDR3 is built from 13 residues. V shed 8 bases, J shed 8 bases, and the junction held 12 bases outside the gene matches. The germline V gene encodes CDR1 GTSNPN and CDR2 SVGIG (reference sequence). CDR3: CAGRLQGAVGYTF. The CDR3 DNA follows: TGTGCCGGAAGACTACAGGGGGCTGTGGGCTACACCTTC.

This clone was observed a single time. V is TRBV9 and J is TRBJ2-7, with D maybe TRBD1 (6 bases). Germline V gene lookup returns CDR1 SGDLS and CDR2 YYNGEE. V was cut by 0 bases and J by 0 bases, with 10 bases left in between. This CDR3 has 15 residues. In nucleotides, the CDR3 is TGTGCCAGCAGCGTAGAAGACAGGCCCTCCTACGAGCAGTACTTC. Its translation is CASSVEDRPSYEQYF.

This chain links TRBV4-2 with TRBJ2-3; TRBD2 agrees at 10 bases. The CDR3 is 17 amino acids. Germline assignment: CDR1 LGHNA and CDR2 YNFKEQ. V lost 2 bases to trimming and J lost 0 bases; unmatched junction nucleotides: 5. CDR3 protein: CASSQSPSGGSTDTQYF. The CDR3 DNA reads as TGTGCCAGCAGCCAATCCCCTAGCGGGGGTAGCACAGATACGCAGTATTTT.